The 2 T cell receptor beta chains reported below all come from one sample, sequenced in a study of blood T cell repertoires in COVID-19. Clones were read by immunoSEQ multiplex PCR, and TCRdb kept only the in-frame ones, dropping some. The sample contains around 170,000 clones, about four fifths of which appear only once. The sample taken for sequencing was peripheral blood. All receptors derive from a woman at least 80 years old with acute or convalescent COVID-19.

The chain carries TRBV27 and TRBJ2-1; 10 bases agree with TRBD1. With 2 bases clipped from V and 6 bases from J, the junction kept 7 bases outside the gene matches. CDR3 size: 16 residues. Germline V gene sequence: CDR1 MNHEY, CDR2 SMNVEV (reference sequence). CDR3 loop: CASSLRGTGAGNEQFF. CDR3 sequence (DNA): TGTGCCAGCAGTTTAAGAGGGACAGGGGCGGGCAATGAGCAGTTCTTC.

The chain is built from TRBV6-5 and TRBJ1-1; TRBD1 matches at 7 bases. Germline CDR1 is MNHEY and CDR2 is SVGAGI. The CDR3 runs 14 residues. J gave up 6 bases and V 0 bases, and 4 bases lay outside the gene matches. The CDR3 bases are TGTGCCAGCAGTTACTCAGGGGGCTGGTCTGAAGCTTTCTTT. This encodes CASSYSGGWSEAFF.